These 10 T cell receptor beta chains were all obtained from the same sample, sequenced in a study of blood T cell repertoires in COVID-19. Measured with immunoSEQ multiplex PCR; TCRdb has only the in-frame clones, and not every one. The table lists about 320,000 clones, just over 85% of them singletons, with about 9.4% in the top ten. The sample taken for sequencing was PBMCs or T cells enriched from blood (not recorded which). The receptors here all came from a woman between 18 and 29 years old who had recovered from COVID-19.

The rearrangement uses TRBV10-3 and TRBJ1-1; 10 bases match TRBD1. Germline V gene sequence: CDR1 ENHRY, CDR2 SYGVKD. Trimming at V came to 10 bases and at J to 7 bases, leaving 15 bases not matched to a gene. The CDR3 has 15 residues. The CDR3 loop reads CATSWGTGDRFEAFF. The CDR3 DNA follows: TGTGCCACCTCTTGGGGGACAGGGGATCGATTTGAAGCTTTCTTT.

About this clone: Other DNA sequences from this sample encode an identical CDR3 as well. V gene TRBV15 combines with J gene TRBJ1-5, with TRBD1 identical over 9 bases. Germline V gene sequence: CDR1 LNHNV, CDR2 YYDKDF (reference sequence). The CDR3 runs 14 residues. Germline trimming cut 3 bases from V and 4 bases from J; bases unmatched to any gene: 1. The CDR3 region has the DNA TGTGCCACCAGCAGGGACAGGGGAAATCAGCCCCAGCATTTT. Its protein is CATSRDRGNQPQHF. The variable domain in full, completed from reference TRBV15 and TRBJ1-5, reads DAMVIQNPRYQVTQFGKPVTLSCSQTLNHNVMYWYQQKSSQAPKLLFHYYDKDFNNEADTPDNFQSRRPNTSFCFLDIRSPGLGDTAMYLCATSRDRGNQPQHFGDGTRLSIL.

The chain employs TRBV4-1 and TRBJ1-2, with 12 bases that match TRBD1. The V gene end was trimmed by 2 bases and the J gene end by 7 bases; junction bases not matched to a gene: 14. Germline V lookup: CDR1 MGHRA, CDR2 YSYEKL. The CDR3 has 18 residues. The CDR3 loop is CASSQLHGTGGLVGGYTF. Written as DNA, the CDR3 is TGCGCCAGCAGCCAATTACATGGGACAGGGGGCTTAGTGGGTGGCTACACCTTC.

The chain is built from TRBV28 and TRBJ2-1, with 7 bases identical to TRBD2. The V gene's germline CDR1 is MDHEN and CDR2 SYDVKM. Trimming removed 7 bases from V and 3 bases from J; junction bases left unmatched: 9. The CDR3 spans 15 residues. The CDR3 DNA sequence: TGTGCCAGCACGGGAGTAGGGGAGGGCTACAATGAGCAGTTCTTC. It codes for CASTGVGEGYNEQFF.

The chain combines TRBV9 with TRBJ2-2, with unresolved D. Germline-derived CDR1 and CDR2 are SGDLS and YYNGEE. V was cut by 4 bases and J by 4 bases, with 11 bases left in between. This CDR3 region has 14 residues. The CDR3 reads CASSPDWATGELFF. CDR3 sequence (DNA): TGTGCCAGCAGCCCCGATTGGGCCACCGGGGAGCTGTTTTTT.

The V and J genes are TRBV6-5 and TRBJ1-1; D is possibly TRBD1 (5 bases). CDR1 is MNHEY, CDR2 SVGAGI, per germline. The CDR3 is 15 residues long. Trimming shortened V by 0 bases and J by 1 base, and 9 bases separated the two germline ends. The CDR3 DNA is TGTGCCAGCAGTTACTCCCCAGGGCCGAACACTGAAGCTTTCTTT. Its protein is CASSYSPGPNTEAFF.

This clone has a handful of counts. The rearrangement links TRBV18 to TRBJ1-2, with a possible D match to TRBD1 (5 bases). This CDR3 spans 13 amino acids. V was pared by 3 bases and J by 7 bases, with 12 bases between. The germline V gene has CDR1 KGHSH and CDR2 LQKENI. This CDR3 is CASSPETVSGYTF. The CDR3 bases are TGTGCCAGCTCACCCGAGACAGTTAGTGGCTACACCTTC.

The genes are TRBV7-6 and TRBJ1-3; weak D call: TRBD1 (6 bases). The CDR3 contains 15 residues. In germline, CDR1 is SGHVS, CDR2 FNYEAQ. V lost 1 base and J lost 4, with 11 bases in between. This chain's CDR3 is CASSLEGGRGNTIYF. In DNA, the CDR3 is TGTGCCAGCAGCTTAGAAGGGGGAAGGGGAAACACCATATATTTT.

The chain uses TRBV6-1 and TRBJ1-1, with D possibly TRBD1 on 6 matching bases. The CDR3 has 16 residues. Trimming cost V 4 bases and J 1 base, with 16 bases left between them. CDR1 and CDR2 (germline): MNHNS, SASEGT. The CDR3: CASSAQGLVPNTEAFF. CDR3 DNA: TGTGCCAGCAGTGCCCAGGGGCTTGTACCGAACACTGAAGCTTTCTTT.

The chain combines TRBV11-2 with TRBJ1-2, with TRBD1 as a possible D gene (6 bases). The germline V and J ends were trimmed by 5 bases and 9 bases, with 22 bases remaining between them. CDR3 size: 15 residues. Germline V gene data show CDR1 as SGHAT and CDR2 as FQNNGV. The CDR3 reads CASSAISRDKESYTF. The CDR3 DNA reads as TGTGCCAGCAGCGCGATTTCCCGGGACAAAGAAAGCTACACCTTC.